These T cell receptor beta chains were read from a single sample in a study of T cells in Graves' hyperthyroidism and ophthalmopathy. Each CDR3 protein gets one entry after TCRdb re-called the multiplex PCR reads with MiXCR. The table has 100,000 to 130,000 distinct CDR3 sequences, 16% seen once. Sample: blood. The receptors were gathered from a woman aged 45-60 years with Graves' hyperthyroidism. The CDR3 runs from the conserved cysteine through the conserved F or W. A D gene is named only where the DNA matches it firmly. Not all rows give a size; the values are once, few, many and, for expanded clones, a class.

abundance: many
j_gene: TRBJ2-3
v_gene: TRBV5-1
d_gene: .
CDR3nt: TGCGCCAGCAGCCGCCGCCCGCCTCAAGCGGGTGGGGGAGATACGCAGTATTTT
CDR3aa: CASSRRPPQAGGGDTQYF

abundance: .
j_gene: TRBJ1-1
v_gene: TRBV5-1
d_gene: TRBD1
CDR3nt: TGCGCCAGCAGCCGCGACAGGGTAGGCACTGAAGCTTTCTTT
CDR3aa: CASSRDRVGTEAFF

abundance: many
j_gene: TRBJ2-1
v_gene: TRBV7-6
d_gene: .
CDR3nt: TGTGCCAGCAGCTCACTGACAGGTCCGTCCTACAATGAGCAGTTCTTC
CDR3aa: CASSSLTGPSYNEQFF

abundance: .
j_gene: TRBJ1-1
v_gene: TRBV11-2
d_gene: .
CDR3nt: TGTGCCAGCAGCTTGTCGACCCACTCGAACACTGAAGCTCTCTTT
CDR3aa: CASSLSTHSNTEALF

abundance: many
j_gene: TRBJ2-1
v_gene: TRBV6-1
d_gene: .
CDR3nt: TGTGCCAGCAGTCGCCCGAAGGACTACGGGAATGAGCAGTTCTTC
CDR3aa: CASSRPKDYGNEQFF

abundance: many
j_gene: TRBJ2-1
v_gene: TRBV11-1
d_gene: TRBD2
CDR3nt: TGCGCCAGCACCCTAGCGGGAGGCCTACCTAATGAGCAGTTCTTC
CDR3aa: CASTLAGGLPNEQFF

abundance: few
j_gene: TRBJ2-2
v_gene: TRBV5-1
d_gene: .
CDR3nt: TGCGCCAGCAAAAGCGGTTCCGCGAACACCGGGGAGCTGTTTTTT
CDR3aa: CASKSGSANTGELFF

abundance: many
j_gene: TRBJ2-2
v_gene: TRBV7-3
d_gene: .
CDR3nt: TGTGCCAGCAGTCCAACGAACGGGGAGCTGTTTTTT
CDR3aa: CASSPTNGELFF

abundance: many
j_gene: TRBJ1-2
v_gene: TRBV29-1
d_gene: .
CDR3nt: TGCAGCGTCCGGGCAGATCATAACTATGGCTACACCTTC
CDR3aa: CSVRADHNYGYTF

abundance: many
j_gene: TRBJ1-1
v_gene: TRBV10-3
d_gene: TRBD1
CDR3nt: TGTGCCATCAGAACGGACAGGGATCTTGACACTGAAGCTTTCTTT
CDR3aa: CAIRTDRDLDTEAFF

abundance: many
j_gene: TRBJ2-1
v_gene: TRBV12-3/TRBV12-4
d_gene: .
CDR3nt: TGTGCCAGCAGACAGGACGGGAATGAGCAGTTCTTC
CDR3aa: CASRQDGNEQFF

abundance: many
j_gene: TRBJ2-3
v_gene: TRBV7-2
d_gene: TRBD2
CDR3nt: TGTGCCAGCAGCCGGTTTACTAGCGGAGTACTTAGGGATACGCAGTATTTT
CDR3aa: CASSRFTSGVLRDTQYF

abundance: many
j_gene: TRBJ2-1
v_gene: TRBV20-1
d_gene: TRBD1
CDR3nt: TGCAGTGCTAGAATTACAGGGGTCTACAATGAGCAGTTCTTC
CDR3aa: CSARITGVYNEQFF

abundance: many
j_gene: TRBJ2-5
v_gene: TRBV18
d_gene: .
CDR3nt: TGTGCCAGCCGACCGGGGAGTTCCCAAGAGACCCAGTACTTC
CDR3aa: CASRPGSSQETQYF

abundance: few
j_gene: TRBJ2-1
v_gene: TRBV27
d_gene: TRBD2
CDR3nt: TGTGCCAGCAGTCCCCTGACTAGCGGTACCTACAATGAGCAGTTCTTC
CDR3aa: CASSPLTSGTYNEQFF

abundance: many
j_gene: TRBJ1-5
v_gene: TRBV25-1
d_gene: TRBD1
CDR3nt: TGTGCCAGCAGTGGCAGGGGGTACCAGCCCCAGCATTTT
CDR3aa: CASSGRGYQPQHF

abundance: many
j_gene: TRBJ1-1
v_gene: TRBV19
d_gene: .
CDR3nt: TGTGCCAGTACCCCACCGGGGCGCATGAACACTGAAGCTTTCTTT
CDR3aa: CASTPPGRMNTEAFF

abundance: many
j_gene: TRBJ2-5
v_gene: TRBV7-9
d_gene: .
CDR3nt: TGTGCCAGCAGCTTAGGCGACCGAGGGGATGGAGAGACCCAGTACTTC
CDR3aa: CASSLGDRGDGETQYF

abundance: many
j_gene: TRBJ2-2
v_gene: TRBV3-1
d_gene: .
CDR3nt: TGTGCCAGCAGCTTAAGGAGGGGGCTCAGGGAGCTGTTTTTT
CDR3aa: CASSLRRGLRELFF

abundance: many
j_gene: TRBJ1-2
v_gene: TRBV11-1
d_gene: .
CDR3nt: TGTGCCAGCAGCGCTAAGGACCGAGGGGACTATGGCTACACCTTC
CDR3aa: CASSAKDRGDYGYTF

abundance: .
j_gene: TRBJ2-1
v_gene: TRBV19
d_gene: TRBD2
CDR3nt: TGTGCCAGTAGTATAGGACTAGCCTATGAGCAGTTCTTC
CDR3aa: CASSIGLAYEQFF

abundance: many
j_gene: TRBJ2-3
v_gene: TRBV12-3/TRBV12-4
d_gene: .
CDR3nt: TGTGCCAGCAGTGAGGGGGGTACGCAGTATTTT
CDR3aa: CASSEGGTQYF

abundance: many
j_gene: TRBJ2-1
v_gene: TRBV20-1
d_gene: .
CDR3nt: TGCAGTGCTGGCCCGTGGGTCGAGCAGTTCTTC
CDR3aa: CSAGPWVEQFF

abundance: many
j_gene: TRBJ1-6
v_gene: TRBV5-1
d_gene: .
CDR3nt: TGCGCCAGCAGCAGGGCAGGGTTGGACGGATCACCCCTCCACTTT
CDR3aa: CASSRAGLDGSPLHF

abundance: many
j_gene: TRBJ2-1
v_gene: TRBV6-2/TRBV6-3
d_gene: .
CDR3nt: TGTGCCAGCAGTTCCGACCGGGAGCTTCGGTTCTTC
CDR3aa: CASSSDRELRFF

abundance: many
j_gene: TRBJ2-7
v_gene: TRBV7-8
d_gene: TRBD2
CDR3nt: TGTGCCAGCAGCTTAGGTCCTAGGGTCCCGGGAGGCATCTCCGTCGAGCAGTACTTC
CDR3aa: CASSLGPRVPGGISVEQYF

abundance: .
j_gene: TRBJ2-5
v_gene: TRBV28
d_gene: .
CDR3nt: TGTGCCAGCAGTTTGGGGTTTTCAGAGACCCAGTACTTC
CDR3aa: CASSLGFSETQYF

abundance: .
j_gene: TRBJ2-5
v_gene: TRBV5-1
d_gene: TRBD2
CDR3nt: TGCGCCAGCAGCTTGGATAGCGGGGCCTCCCAAGAGACCCAGTACTTC
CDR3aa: CASSLDSGASQETQYF